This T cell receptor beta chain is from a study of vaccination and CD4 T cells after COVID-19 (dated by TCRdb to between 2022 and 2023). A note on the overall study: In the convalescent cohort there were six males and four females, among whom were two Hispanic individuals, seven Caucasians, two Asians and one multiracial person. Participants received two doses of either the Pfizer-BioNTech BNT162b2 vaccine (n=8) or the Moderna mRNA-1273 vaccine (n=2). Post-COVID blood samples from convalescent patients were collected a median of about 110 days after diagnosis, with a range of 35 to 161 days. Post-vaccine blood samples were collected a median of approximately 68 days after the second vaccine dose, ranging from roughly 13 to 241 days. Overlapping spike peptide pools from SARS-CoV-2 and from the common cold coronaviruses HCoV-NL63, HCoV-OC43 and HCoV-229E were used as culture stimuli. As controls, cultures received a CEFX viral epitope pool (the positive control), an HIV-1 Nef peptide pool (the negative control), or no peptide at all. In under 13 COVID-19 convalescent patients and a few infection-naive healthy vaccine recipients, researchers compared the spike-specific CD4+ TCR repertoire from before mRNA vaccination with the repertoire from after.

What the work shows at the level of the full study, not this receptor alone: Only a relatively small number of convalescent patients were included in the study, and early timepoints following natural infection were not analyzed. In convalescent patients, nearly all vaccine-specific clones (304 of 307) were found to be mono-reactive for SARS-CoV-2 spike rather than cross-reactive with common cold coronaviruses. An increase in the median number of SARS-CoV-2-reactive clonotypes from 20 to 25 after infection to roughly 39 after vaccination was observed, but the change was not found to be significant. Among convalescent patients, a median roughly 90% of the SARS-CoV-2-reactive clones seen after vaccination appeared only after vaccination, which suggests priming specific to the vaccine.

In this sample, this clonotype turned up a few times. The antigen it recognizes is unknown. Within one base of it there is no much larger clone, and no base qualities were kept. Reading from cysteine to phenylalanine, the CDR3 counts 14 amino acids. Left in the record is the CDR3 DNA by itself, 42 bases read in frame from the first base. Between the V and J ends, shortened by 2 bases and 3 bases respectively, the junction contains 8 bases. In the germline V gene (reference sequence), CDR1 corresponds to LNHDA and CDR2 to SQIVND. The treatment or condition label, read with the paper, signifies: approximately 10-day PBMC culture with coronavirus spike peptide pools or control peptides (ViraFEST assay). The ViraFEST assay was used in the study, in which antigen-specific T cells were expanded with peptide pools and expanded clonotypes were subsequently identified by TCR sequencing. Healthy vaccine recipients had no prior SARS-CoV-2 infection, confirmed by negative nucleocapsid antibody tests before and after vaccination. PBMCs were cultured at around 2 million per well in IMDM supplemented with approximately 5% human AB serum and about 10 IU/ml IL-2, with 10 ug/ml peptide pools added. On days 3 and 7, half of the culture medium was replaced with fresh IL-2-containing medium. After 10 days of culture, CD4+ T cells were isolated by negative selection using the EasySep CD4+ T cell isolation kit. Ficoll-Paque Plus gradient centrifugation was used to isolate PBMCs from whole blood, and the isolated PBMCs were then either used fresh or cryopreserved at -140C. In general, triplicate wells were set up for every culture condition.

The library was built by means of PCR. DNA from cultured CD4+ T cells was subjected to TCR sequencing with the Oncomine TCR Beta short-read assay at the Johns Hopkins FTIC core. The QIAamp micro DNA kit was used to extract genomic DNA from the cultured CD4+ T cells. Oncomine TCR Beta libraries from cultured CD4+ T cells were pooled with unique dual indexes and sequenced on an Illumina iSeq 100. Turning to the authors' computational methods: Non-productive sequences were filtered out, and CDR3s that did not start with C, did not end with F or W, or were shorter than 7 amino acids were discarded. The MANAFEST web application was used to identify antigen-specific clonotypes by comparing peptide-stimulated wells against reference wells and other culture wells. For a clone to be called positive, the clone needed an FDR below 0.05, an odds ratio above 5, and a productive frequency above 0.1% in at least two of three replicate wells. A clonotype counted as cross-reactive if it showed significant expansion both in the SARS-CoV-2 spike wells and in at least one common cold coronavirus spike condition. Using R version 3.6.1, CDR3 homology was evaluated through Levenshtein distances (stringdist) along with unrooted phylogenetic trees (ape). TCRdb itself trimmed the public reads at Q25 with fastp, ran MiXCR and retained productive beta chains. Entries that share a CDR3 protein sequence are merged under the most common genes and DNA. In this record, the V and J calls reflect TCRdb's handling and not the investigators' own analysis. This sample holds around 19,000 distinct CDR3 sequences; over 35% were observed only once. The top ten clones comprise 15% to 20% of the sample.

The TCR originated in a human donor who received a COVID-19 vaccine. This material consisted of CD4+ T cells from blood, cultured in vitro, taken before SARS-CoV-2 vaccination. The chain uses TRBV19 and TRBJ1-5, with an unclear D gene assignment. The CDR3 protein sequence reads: CASSILGYNQPQHF. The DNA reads TGTGCCAGTAGTATACTCGGGTACAATCAGCCCCAGCATTTT.